The clone carrying this T cell receptor beta chain was detected a few times. Its antigen remains unknown. A multiplex PCR was run with 60 Vbeta primers and 13 Jbeta primers. This table comes from immunoSEQ multiplex PCR, and its TCRdb copy is limited to in-frame clones, with some not included. The sample consists of around 110,000 clones, about 80% of them appearing once. When sampled, the donors appeared nominally healthy, though they likely had unrecorded immune exposures. This sample was included in a study of cytomegalovirus exposure and HLA in healthy donors. Notes on the study in general: Data from an earlier analysis indicated that most TCR beta V segments were productive either about 87% or about 30% of the time. 87-base-pair reads could not separate some V segments, including TRBV6-2 and TRBV6-3.

The V gene lost 5 bases and the J gene lost 7 bases, with 12 bases spanning the gap. The CDR3 runs to 12 residues. CDR1 and CDR2 from the germline V gene are MNHEY and SMNVEV (reference sequence). This TCR derives from a man younger than 45 in good health and CMV-seropositive. The J gene is TRBJ2-7, the V gene TRBV27; D might be TRBD2 (7 bases). The sequencing input was PBMCs. This CDR3 is CASSTRGGEQYF. The CDR3 bases are TGTGCCAGCAGTACCAGGGGAGGGGAGCAGTACTTC.